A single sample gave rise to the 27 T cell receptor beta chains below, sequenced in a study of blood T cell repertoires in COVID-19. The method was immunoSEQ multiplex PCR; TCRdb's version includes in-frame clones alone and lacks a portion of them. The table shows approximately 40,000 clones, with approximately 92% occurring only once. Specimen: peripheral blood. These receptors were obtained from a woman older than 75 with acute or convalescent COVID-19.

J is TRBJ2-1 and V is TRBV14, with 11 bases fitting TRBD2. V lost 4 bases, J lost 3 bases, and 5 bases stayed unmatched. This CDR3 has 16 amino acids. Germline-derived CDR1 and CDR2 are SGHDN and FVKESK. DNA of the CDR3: TGTGCCAGCAGCCTTTTTAGCGGGGGGGACTACAATGAGCAGTTCTTC. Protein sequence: CASSLFSGGDYNEQFF.

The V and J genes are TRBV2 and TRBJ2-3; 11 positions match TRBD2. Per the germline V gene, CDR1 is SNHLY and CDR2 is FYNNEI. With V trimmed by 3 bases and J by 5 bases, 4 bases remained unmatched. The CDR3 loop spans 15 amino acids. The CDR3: CASSDGLAGGDTQYF. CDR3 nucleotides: TGTGCCAGCAGTGACGGTCTAGCGGGGGGAGATACGCAGTATTTT.

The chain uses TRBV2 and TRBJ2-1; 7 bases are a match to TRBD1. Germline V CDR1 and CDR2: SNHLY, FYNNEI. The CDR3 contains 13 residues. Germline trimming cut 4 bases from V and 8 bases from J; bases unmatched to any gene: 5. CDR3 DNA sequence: TGTGCCAGCAGTGGACAGGGTAGGTATGAGCAGTTCTTC. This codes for CASSGQGRYEQFF.

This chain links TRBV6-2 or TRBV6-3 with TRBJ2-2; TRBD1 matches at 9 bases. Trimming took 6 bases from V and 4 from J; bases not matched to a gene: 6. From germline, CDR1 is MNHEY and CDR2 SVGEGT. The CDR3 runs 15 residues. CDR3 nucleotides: TGTGCCAGCAGCCCTTGGGACAGGGTCACCGGGGAGCTGTTTTTT. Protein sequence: CASSPWDRVTGELFF.

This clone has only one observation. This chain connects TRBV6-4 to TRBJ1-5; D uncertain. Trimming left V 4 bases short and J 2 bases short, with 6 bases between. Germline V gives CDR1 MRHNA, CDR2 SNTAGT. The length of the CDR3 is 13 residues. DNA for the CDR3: TGTGCCAGCAGTGTTGCGGGCAATCAGCCCCAGCATTTT. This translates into CASSVAGNQPQHF.

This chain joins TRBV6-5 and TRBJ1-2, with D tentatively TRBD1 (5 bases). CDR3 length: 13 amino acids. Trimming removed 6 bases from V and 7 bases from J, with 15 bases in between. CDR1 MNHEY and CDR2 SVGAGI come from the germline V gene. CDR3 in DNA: TGTGCCAGCAGGATAGACAGTCGTCTTGGCTACACCTTC. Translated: CASRIDSRLGYTF.

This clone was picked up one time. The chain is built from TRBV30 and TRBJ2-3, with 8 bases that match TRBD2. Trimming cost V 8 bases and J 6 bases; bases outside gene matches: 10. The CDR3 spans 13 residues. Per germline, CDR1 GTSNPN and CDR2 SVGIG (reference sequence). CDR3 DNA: TGTGCCCTGGGGGCTAGCGGGTGGGATACGCAGTATTTT. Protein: CALGASGWDTQYF. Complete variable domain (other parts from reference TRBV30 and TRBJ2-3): SQTIHQWPATLVQPVGSPLSLECTVEGTSNPNLYWYRQAAGRGLQLLFYSVGIGQISSEVPQNLSASRPQDRQFILSSKKLLLSDSGFYLCALGASGWDTQYFGPGTRLTVL.

The CDR3 loop reads CASWRGDNEKLFF. The CDR3 DNA reads TGTGCCTCCTGGCGGGGGGACAATGAAAAACTGTTTTTT. The chain joins TRBV12-3 or TRBV12-4 to TRBJ1-4, with D perhaps TRBD1 (5 bases). This CDR3 is 13 amino acids long. V was trimmed by 11 bases and J by 5 bases, leaving 15 bases between them.

The CDR3 loop is CASSALGQGEYNEQFF. Written as DNA, the CDR3 is TGTGCCAGCAGCGCCCTGGGACAGGGAGAATACAATGAGCAGTTCTTC. V gene TRBV5-6 combines with J gene TRBJ2-1; 9 nucleotides align to TRBD1. With 4 bases clipped from V and 4 bases from J, the junction kept 9 bases outside the gene matches. The germline V gene has CDR1 SGHDT and CDR2 YYEEEE. The CDR3 has 16 amino acids. Full variable domain (rest looked up from reference TRBV5-6 and TRBJ2-1): DAGVTQSPTHLIKTRGQQVTLRCSPKSGHDTVSWYQQALGQGPQFIFQYYEEEERQRGNFPDRFSGHQFPNYSSELNVNALLLGDSALYLCASSALGQGEYNEQFFGPGTRLTVL.

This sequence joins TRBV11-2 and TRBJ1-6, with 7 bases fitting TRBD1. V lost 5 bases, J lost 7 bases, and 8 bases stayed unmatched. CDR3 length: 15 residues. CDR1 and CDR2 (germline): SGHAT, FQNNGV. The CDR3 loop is CASSPWTGSNSPLHF. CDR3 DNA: TGTGCCAGCAGCCCGTGGACAGGCTCAAATTCACCCCTCCACTTT.

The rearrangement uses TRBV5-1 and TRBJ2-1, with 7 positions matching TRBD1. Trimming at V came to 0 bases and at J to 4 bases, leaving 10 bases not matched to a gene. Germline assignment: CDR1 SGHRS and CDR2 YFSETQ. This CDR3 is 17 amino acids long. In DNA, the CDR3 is TGCGCCAGCAGCTTGGGAGTTGGTGGGACAGTGTACAATGAGCAGTTCTTC. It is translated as CASSLGVGGTVYNEQFF.

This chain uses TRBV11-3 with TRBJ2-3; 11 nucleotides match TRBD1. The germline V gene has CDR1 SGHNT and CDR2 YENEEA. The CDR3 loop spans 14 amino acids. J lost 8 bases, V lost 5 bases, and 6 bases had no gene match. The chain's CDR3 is CASSIGQGAGTQYF. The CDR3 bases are TGTGCCAGCAGCATCGGACAGGGGGCTGGTACGCAGTATTTT.

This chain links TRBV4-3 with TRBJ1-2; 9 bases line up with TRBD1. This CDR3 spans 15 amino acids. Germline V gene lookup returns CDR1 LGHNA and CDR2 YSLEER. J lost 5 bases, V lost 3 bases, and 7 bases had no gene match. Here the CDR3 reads CASSHNRGRGYGYTF. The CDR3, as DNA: TGCGCCAGCAGCCATAACAGGGGGCGAGGGTATGGCTACACCTTC.

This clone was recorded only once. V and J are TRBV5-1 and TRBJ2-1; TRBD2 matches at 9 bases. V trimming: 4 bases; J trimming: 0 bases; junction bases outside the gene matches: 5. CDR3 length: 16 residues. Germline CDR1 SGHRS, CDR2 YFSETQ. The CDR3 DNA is TGCGCCAGCAGCGCAAGCGGGGGGAGCTCCTACAATGAGCAGTTCTTC. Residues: CASSASGGSSYNEQFF.

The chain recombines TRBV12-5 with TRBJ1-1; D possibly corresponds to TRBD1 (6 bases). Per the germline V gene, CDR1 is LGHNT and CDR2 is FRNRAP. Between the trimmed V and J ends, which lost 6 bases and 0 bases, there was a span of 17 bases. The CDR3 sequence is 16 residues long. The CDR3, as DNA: TGTGCTAGTGGGCCTCCCGGGACACAAATGAACACTGAAGCTTTCTTT. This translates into CASGPPGTQMNTEAFF. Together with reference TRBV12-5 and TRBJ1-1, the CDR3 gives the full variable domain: DARVTQTPRHKVTEMGQEVTMRCQPILGHNTVFWYRQTMMQGLELLAYFRNRAPLDDSGMPKDRFSAEMPDATLATLKIQPSEPRDSAVYFCASGPPGTQMNTEAFFGQGTRLTVV.

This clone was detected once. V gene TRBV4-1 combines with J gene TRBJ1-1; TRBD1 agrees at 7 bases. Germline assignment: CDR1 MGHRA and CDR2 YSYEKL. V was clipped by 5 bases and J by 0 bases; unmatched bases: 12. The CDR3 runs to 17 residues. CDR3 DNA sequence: TGCGCCAGCAGCTCCCGGGGACAGCGAGGCATGAACACTGAAGCTTTCTTT. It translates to CASSSRGQRGMNTEAFF.

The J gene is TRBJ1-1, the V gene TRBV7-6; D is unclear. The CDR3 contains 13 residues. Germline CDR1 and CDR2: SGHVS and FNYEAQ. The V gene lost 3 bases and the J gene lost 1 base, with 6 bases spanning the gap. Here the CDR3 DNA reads TGTGCCAGCAGCTTTGGGCCGAACACTGAAGCTTTCTTT. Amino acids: CASSFGPNTEAFF. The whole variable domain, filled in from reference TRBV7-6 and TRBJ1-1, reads GAGVSQSPRYKVTKRGQDVALRCDPISGHVSLYWYRQALGQGPEFLTYFNYEAQQDKSGLPNDRFSAERPEGSISTLTIQRTEQRDSAMYRCASSFGPNTEAFFGQGTRLTVV.

This chain's CDR3 is CASSQEPRVTAEAFF. CDR3 DNA: TGCGCCAGCAGCCAAGAGCCGAGGGTTACGGCTGAAGCTTTCTTT. The chain uses TRBV4-1 and TRBJ1-1, with D unclear. This CDR3 is 15 amino acids long. Trimming stripped 0 bases from V and 6 bases from J, with 14 bases between. The germline V gene encodes CDR1 MGHRA and CDR2 YSYEKL.

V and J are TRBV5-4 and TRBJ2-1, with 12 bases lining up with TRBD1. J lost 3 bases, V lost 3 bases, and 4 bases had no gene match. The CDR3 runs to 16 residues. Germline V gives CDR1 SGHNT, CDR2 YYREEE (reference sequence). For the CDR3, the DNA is TGTGCCAGCAGCTCGGGGACAGGGGGCTTCTACAATGAGCAGTTCTTC. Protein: CASSSGTGGFYNEQFF. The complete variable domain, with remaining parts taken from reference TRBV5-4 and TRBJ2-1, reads ETGVTQSPTHLIKTRGQQVTLRCSSQSGHNTVSWYQQALGQGPQFIFQYYREEENGRGNFPPRFSGLQFPNYSSELNVNALELDDSALYLCASSSGTGGFYNEQFFGPGTRLTVL.

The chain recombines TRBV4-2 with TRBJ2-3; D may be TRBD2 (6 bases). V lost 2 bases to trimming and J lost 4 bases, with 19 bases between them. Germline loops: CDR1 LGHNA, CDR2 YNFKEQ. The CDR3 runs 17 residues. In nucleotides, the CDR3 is TGTGCCAGCAGCCAACAAAAAAATAGGGGACTCTCAGATACGCAGTATTTT. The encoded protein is CASSQQKNRGLSDTQYF.

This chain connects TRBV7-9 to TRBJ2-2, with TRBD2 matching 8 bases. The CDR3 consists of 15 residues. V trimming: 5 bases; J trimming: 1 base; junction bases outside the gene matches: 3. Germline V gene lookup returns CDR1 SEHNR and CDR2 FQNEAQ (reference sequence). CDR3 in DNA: TGTGCCAGCAGCCCTCTAGCGGGGAACACCGGGGAGCTGTTTTTT. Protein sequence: CASSPLAGNTGELFF.

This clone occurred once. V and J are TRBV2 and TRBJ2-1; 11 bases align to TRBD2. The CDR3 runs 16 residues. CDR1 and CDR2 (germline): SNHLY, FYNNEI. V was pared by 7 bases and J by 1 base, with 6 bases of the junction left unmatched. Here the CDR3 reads CASTLLAGASYNEQFF. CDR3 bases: TGTGCCAGCACCCTACTAGCGGGGGCTTCCTACAATGAGCAGTTCTTC.

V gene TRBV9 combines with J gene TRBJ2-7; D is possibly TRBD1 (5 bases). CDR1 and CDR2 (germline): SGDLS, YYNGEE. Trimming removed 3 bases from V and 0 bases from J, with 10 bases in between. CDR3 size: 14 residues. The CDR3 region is CASSAGHISYEQYF. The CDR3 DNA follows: TGTGCCAGCAGCGCCGGACACATCTCCTACGAGCAGTACTTC.

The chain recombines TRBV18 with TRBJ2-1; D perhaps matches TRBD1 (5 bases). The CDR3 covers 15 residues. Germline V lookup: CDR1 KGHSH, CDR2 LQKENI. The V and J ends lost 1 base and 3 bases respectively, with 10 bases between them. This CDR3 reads CASSPLDSYYNEQFF. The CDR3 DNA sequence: TGTGCCAGCTCACCACTTGACAGTTACTACAATGAGCAGTTCTTC. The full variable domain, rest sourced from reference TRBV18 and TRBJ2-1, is NAGVMQNPRHLVRRRGQEARLRCSPMKGHSHVYWYRQLPEEGLKFMVYLQKENIIDESGMPKERFSAEFPKEGPSILRIQQVVRGDSAAYFCASSPLDSYYNEQFFGPGTRLTVL.

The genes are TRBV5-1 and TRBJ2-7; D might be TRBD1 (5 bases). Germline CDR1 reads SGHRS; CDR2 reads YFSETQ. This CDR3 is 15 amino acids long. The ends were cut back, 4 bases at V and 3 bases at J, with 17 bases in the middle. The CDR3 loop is CASSPLLDSYYEQYF. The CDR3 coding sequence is TGCGCCAGCAGCCCTCTGTTAGACAGCTACTACGAGCAGTACTTC.

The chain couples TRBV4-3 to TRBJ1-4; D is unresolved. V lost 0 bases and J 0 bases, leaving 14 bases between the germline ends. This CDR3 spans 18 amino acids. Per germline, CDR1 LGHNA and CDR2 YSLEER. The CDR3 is CASSQESVAGATNEKLFF. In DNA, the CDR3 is TGCGCCAGCAGCCAAGAATCGGTGGCCGGGGCAACTAATGAAAAACTGTTTTTT.

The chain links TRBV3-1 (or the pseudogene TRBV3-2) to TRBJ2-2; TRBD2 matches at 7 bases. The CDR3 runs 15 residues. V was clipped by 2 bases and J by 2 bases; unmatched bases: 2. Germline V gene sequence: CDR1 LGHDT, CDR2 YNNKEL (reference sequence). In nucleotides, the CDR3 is TGTGCCAGCAGCCAATCGGGGGGTAACACCGGGGAGCTGTTTTTT. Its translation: CASSQSGGNTGELFF.